These 20 T cell receptor beta chains were sequenced from one sample in a study of human thymus T cells. The table came from immunoSEQ multiplex PCR; TCRdb's copy has only in-frame clones and leaves some out. The repertoire holds roughly 54,000 clones, with 94% as singletons. Sequenced input: blood. Receptor source: a boy under two years old with a congenital heart defect but otherwise immunologically healthy.

V usage is TRBV5-1 and J usage is TRBJ2-5; 13 nucleotides match TRBD2. This CDR3 is 16 amino acids long. With 0 bases clipped from V and 3 bases from J, the junction kept 2 bases outside the gene matches. Germline V gives CDR1 SGHRS, CDR2 YFSETQ. The DNA of the CDR3 is TGCGCCAGCAGCTTGGGACTAGCGGGGGGAGAAGAGACCCAGTACTTC. Amino acid sequence: CASSLGLAGGEETQYF.

The V and J genes are TRBV19 and TRBJ2-7, with 12 bases fitting TRBD2. The trim removed 5 bases at V and 4 bases at J, leaving 6 bases unmatched. The germline CDR1 and CDR2 sequences are LNHDA and SQIVND (reference sequence). The CDR3 has 15 amino acids. CDR3 DNA: TGTGCCAGTAGTGTCCTAGCGGGAGGGCCGTACGAGCAGTACTTC. Protein sequence: CASSVLAGGPYEQYF. The full variable domain, with the rest looked up from reference TRBV19 and TRBJ2-7, is DGGITQSPKYLFRKEGQNVTLSCEQNLNHDAMYWYRQDPGQGLRLIYYSQIVNDFQKGDIAEGYSVSREKKESFPLTVTSAQKNPTAFYLCASSVLAGGPYEQYFGPGTRLTVT.

The V gene is TRBV30, the J gene TRBJ2-7; 7 nucleotides agree with TRBD1. J gave up 1 base and V 4 bases, and 13 bases lay outside the gene matches. Per the germline V gene, CDR1 is GTSNPN and CDR2 is SVGIG (reference sequence). The CDR3 has 16 amino acids. The CDR3 region is CAWIPYGTVNSYEQYF. The CDR3 DNA follows: TGTGCCTGGATTCCCTACGGGACAGTTAATTCCTACGAGCAGTACTTC.

The J gene is TRBJ2-5, the V gene TRBV4-2; D gene ambiguous. The CDR3 sequence is 14 residues long. Germline lookup yields CDR1 LGHNA and CDR2 YNFKEQ. V gave up 0 bases and J gave up 5 bases, with 10 bases separating them. The CDR3 DNA reads as TGTGCCAGCAGCCAAGAGGCCGACGCGGAGACCCAGTACTTC. This encodes CASSQEADAETQYF.

J is TRBJ1-1 and V is TRBV19; no firm D call. V shed 1 base and J shed 3 bases, with 9 bases lying between them. Germline V lookup: CDR1 LNHDA, CDR2 SQIVND (reference sequence). The length of the CDR3 is 14 residues. The CDR3 bases are TGTGCCAGTAGTATAGTCTACGGGGACACTGAAGCTTTCTTT. It codes for CASSIVYGDTEAFF.

The chain uses TRBV5-1 and TRBJ2-7, with TRBD2 matching over 12 bases. Germline V gene data show CDR1 as SGHRS and CDR2 as YFSETQ. V lost 2 bases and J lost 7; bases outside the gene matches: 7. The CDR3 totals 15 residues. CDR3 in DNA: TGCGCCAGCAGCTTTAGACTAGCGGGAGCTAAGGAGCAGTACTTC. Translation gives CASSFRLAGAKEQYF. Supplemented by reference TRBV5-1 and TRBJ2-7, the full variable domain reads KAGVTQTPRYLIKTRGQQVTLSCSPISGHRSVSWYQQTPGQGLQFLFEYFSETQRNKGNFPGRFSGRQFSNSRSEMNVSTLELGDSALYLCASSFRLAGAKEQYFGPGTRLTVT.

The J gene is TRBJ1-5, the V gene TRBV28; the D gene is possibly TRBD1 (5 bases). V shed 4 bases and J shed 3 bases, with 10 bases lying between them. The CDR3 totals 14 residues. Per germline, CDR1 MDHEN and CDR2 SYDVKM. In DNA form, the CDR3 reads TGTGCCAGCAGTTGGCCGGGGCTCAATCAGCCCCAGCATTTT. Translated, it gives CASSWPGLNQPQHF.

CDR3 bases: TGTGCCATCAGTGAGTTTAGGACGTTTACGGGGGAAAAACTGTTTTTT. As protein: CAISEFRTFTGEKLFF. The rearrangement uses TRBV10-3 and TRBJ1-4; D is ambiguous. The CDR3 is 16 residues long. From germline, CDR1 is ENHRY and CDR2 SYGVKD. Trimming shortened V by 1 base and J by 8 bases, and 17 bases separated the two germline ends.

This clone was seen only once. This chain joins TRBV5-1 and TRBJ2-3; D not resolved. The V gene's germline CDR1 is SGHRS and CDR2 YFSETQ. The length of the CDR3 is 15 residues. V was shortened by 0 bases and J by 0 bases, with 8 bases between the two germline ends. This CDR3 reads CASSLAESSTDTQYF. The CDR3 nucleotides are TGCGCCAGCAGCTTGGCAGAATCTAGCACAGATACGCAGTATTTT.

In this sample, this clone turned up a few times. The CDR3 DNA reads as TGTGCCAGCCGGGACAGGGTGAGTCAGCCCCAGCATTTT. As protein: CASRDRVSQPQHF. The V and J genes are TRBV19 and TRBJ1-5, with 9 bases aligning to TRBD1. The CDR3 length is 13 residues. CDR1 LNHDA and CDR2 SQIVND come from the germline V gene (reference sequence). V shed 9 bases and J 6 bases; nucleotides not matched to a gene: 6.

The rearrangement links TRBV11-3 to TRBJ1-1; the D gene is possibly TRBD1 (5 bases). The CDR3 has 15 residues. Germline V gene data show CDR1 as SGHNT and CDR2 as YENEEA. Trimming cost V 1 base and J 3 bases, with 12 bases left between them. CDR3 amino acids: CASSLGQGRDTEAFF. CDR3 bases: TGTGCCAGCAGCTTAGGGCAGGGTAGGGACACTGAAGCTTTCTTT.

The gene calls are TRBV6-1 and TRBJ1-2; D ambiguous. Germline V gene data show CDR1 as MNHNS and CDR2 as SASEGT. Trimming shortened V by 8 bases and J by 1 base, and 11 bases separated the two germline ends. The CDR3 contains 13 residues. The CDR3 reads CASRRVLNYGYTF. CDR3 DNA sequence: TGTGCCAGCCGCCGGGTCCTTAACTATGGCTACACCTTC.

Here the CDR3 DNA reads TGTGCCAGCAGCTTAAGGGGAGGAGGCTACACCTTC. This codes for CASSLRGGGYTF. The rearrangement uses TRBV7-8 and TRBJ1-2, with D possibly being TRBD1 (5 bases). The CDR3 is 12 amino acids. Germline lookup yields CDR1 SGHVS and CDR2 FQNEAQ. Trimming took 2 bases from V and 8 from J, leaving 9 bases between them. The full variable domain, completed using reference TRBV7-8 and TRBJ1-2, is GAGVSQSPRYKVAKRGQDVALRCDPISGHVSLFWYQQALGQGPEFLTYFQNEAQLDKSGLPSDRFFAERPEGSVSTLKIQRTQQEDSAVYLCASSLRGGGYTFGSGTRLTVV.

The chain uses TRBV9 and TRBJ2-5; D is unclear. Trimming removed 0 bases from V and 3 bases from J, with 0 bases in between. The CDR3 runs to 11 residues. CDR1 and CDR2 (germline): SGDLS, YYNGEE. CDR3 sequence reads: CASSVEETQYF. CDR3 in DNA: TGTGCCAGCAGCGTAGAAGAGACCCAGTACTTC. The variable domain in full, with the rest retrieved from reference TRBV9 and TRBJ2-5, is DSGVTQTPKHLITATGQRVTLRCSPRSGDLSVYWYQQSLDQGLQFLIQYYNGEERAKGNILERFSAQQFPDLHSELNLSSLELGDSALYFCASSVEETQYFGPGTRLLVL.

The table lists this clone with a few counts. V usage is TRBV18 and J usage is TRBJ1-5, with 7 bases aligning to TRBD1. CDR1 and CDR2 (germline): KGHSH, LQKENI. Trimming removed 3 bases from V and 1 base from J; junction bases left unmatched: 6. The CDR3 runs to 16 residues. The CDR3, as DNA: TGTGCCAGCTCACCCTCCACACAGGGGAGCAATCAGCCCCAGCATTTT. Its translation is CASSPSTQGSNQPQHF. The whole variable domain, remainder taken from reference TRBV18 and TRBJ1-5, is NAGVMQNPRHLVRRRGQEARLRCSPMKGHSHVYWYRQLPEEGLKFMVYLQKENIIDESGMPKERFSAEFPKEGPSILRIQQVVRGDSAAYFCASSPSTQGSNQPQHFGDGTRLSIL.

This clone was counted once. The V and J genes are TRBV11-2 and TRBJ2-3, with D perhaps assigned TRBD1 or TRBD2 (5 bases each). CDR3 size: 17 residues. Trimming took off 4 bases at V and 0 bases at J, with 17 bases between the two ends. Germline CDR1 and CDR2: SGHAT and FQNNGV. For the CDR3, the DNA is TGTGCCAGCAGCTCCGGGACCGGACGTGCTAGCACAGATACGCAGTATTTT. Its protein is CASSSGTGRASTDTQYF.

The V gene is TRBV5-1, the J gene TRBJ2-7; D not resolved. In germline, CDR1 is SGHRS, CDR2 YFSETQ. The CDR3 is 13 amino acids. Trimming took off 5 bases at V and 5 bases at J, with 14 bases between the two ends. The CDR3 sequence is CASSSLSINEQYF. CDR3 in DNA: TGCGCCAGCAGTAGTCTGTCGATAAACGAGCAGTACTTC.

The J gene is TRBJ1-2, the V gene TRBV4-2; 7 bases agree with TRBD1. The trim removed 0 bases at V and 4 bases at J, leaving 5 bases unmatched. The CDR3 is 15 residues long. Germline values: CDR1 LGHNA, CDR2 YNFKEQ. Here the CDR3 DNA reads TGTGCCAGCAGCCAAGATGGGGGACAGTCCTATGGCTACACCTTC. The encoded protein is CASSQDGGQSYGYTF.

The rearrangement uses TRBV5-4 and TRBJ2-7; D might be TRBD2 (6 bases). The germline CDR1 and CDR2 sequences are SGHNT and YYREEE (reference sequence). The CDR3 runs to 15 residues. V lost 2 bases and J lost 0, with 12 bases in between. The CDR3 DNA sequence: TGTGCCAGCAGCTTATTTGCGGGAAGCTCCTACGAGCAGTACTTC. The encoded protein is CASSLFAGSSYEQYF.

The V gene is TRBV5-1, the J gene TRBJ2-3, with 11 bases identical to TRBD2. This CDR3 comprises 17 residues. Germline V gene data show CDR1 as SGHRS and CDR2 as YFSETQ. Trimming took 2 bases from V and 0 from J; bases not matched to a gene: 5. CDR3 residues: CASSFRLAGPSTDTQYF. DNA for the CDR3: TGCGCCAGCAGCTTTCGACTAGCGGGGCCTAGCACAGATACGCAGTATTTT.